This T cell receptor beta chain was observed in a study of cytomegalovirus exposure and HLA in healthy donors (dated by TCRdb to 2016 to 2017). Study-level background: An earlier analysis of under 600 of the donors reported approximately 270 Gb of sequence data and 100 million to 130 million unique TCR beta sequences from about 179 million T cells. Roughly 300 gigabases of sequencing data and tens of millions of unique TCR sequences were included in an early release covering roughly 600 HLA-typed donors. Among the roughly 410 genotyped donors, 81% belonged to the genetic ancestry cluster associated with self-reported Caucasian donors. The study was designed to test whether signatures of past pathogen exposure could be identified by cataloging public T cell receptors. Using immunosequencing, the study profiled T cell repertoires from around 680 subjects and related those repertoires to cytomegalovirus serostatus. Along with the approximately 700-subject first cohort, a separate validation cohort of around 110 different subjects was used. To predict cytomegalovirus infection status, the study combined high-throughput TCR immunosequencing, statistical association of individual TCRs with disease status, and machine learning. A later analysis re-examined previously published TCR beta repertoires from more than 650 donors and added high-resolution HLA genotyping to investigate patterns of TCR occurrence. Rather than drawing on any new phenotypic data, the later analysis identified candidate immune exposures from TCR beta sequences and the way those sequences occurred across donors. In an earlier analysis of more than 550 of the donors, high-throughput TCR beta sequencing was used to judge whether each TCR beta V gene segment behaved as functional or pseudogenic. Alongside the repertoire data, information on donor age, sex, ethnicity and CMV serostatus was compiled. A later genetic analysis used genome-wide SNP genotypes for about 60% of the 666 donors, treating that subset as a discovery cohort. All discovery cohort repertoires had been generated using a single sequencing platform. Class I and class II HLA loci were covered by the typing at four-digit resolution. Typing coverage varied by locus: roughly 629-640 donors for A, B, C, DRB1 and DQB1; some 520 for DQA1; over 600 for DPA1; approximately 490 for DPB1. A few DR-DQ haplotypes were handled as single units for association and clustering because linkage in the cohort was strong. Across about 370 genotyped donors of the cohort, an average of 235,054 unique TCR beta nucleotide sequences per donor were sequenced, and approximately 17% of those sequences were non-productive.

Here is what the overall study found, with its caveats: The study listed 170 or so TCR beta chains as associated with cytomegalovirus. Specific HLA alleles were associated with 15,000 to 20,000 TCR beta sequences at a false discovery rate of 0.05 in a later analysis. Across donors, most TCR sequences were observed very rarely, whereas some public TCRs were present in many individuals. A few of the identified cytomegalovirus-associated TCR beta chains were confirmed in vitro to be specific for cytomegalovirus antigens. The sequencing pipeline was judged likely to have produced a cluster of highly shared sequence variants as a technical artifact. According to the authors, the approach could potentially be generalized to other disease states and immunological phenotypes. Several of the top co-occurrence clusters appeared to be linked to parvovirus B19, influenza, CMV and Epstein-Barr virus, according to a later analysis. Because the 87-base-pair reads could not distinguish some IMGT-functional V segments, including TRBV6-2 and TRBV6-3, those segments were excluded. The only immune exposure information available for the cohort was CMV serostatus. Only TCR beta chains were sequenced in this cohort, and the absence of alpha or paired-chain data limited detectable features. An earlier analysis of several hundred of the donors showed that most TCR beta V segments appeared in productive rearrangements either about 87% or about 30% of the time, which broadly matched IMGT annotations. A later analysis found that most CMV-associated TCR beta chains appeared HLA-restricted, with HLA associations seemingly driven largely by CMV exposure. A further reported finding was that TCR beta sequences accurately predicted the HLA-A and HLA-B alleles for most subjects in the first cohort. A later genetic analysis reported fewer N-insertions in productive TCRs among donors in an Asian-associated ancestry cluster than the roughly 620-donor mean. An association between a missense DCLRE1C variant and V-gene and J-gene trimming of TCR beta chains was found in a later genetic analysis and replicated in an independent cohort. Cytomegalovirus status was reported to be diagnosed by the classifier with high specificity and sensitivity in both the original and validation cohorts. HLA typing was unavailable for some donors at each locus, so association tests used only the typed subset. Fewer than 20 rarely observed V segments, including chromosome 9 orphons, were excluded from the earlier analysis of just under 600 of the donors because counts were too low. A later analysis found that TCR association rates varied across HLA loci, with DRB1 alleles showing the most associated TCRs and HLA-C alleles the fewest. When HLA alleles, especially DR and DQ, strongly co-occurred, TCR associations were difficult to assign to individual alleles. The presence/absence analyses assumed that sequencing depth was roughly uniform across donors, and that assumption may not be true. Linkage disequilibrium might explain the correlated functional status among segregating V segments, but an unknown experimental factor could not be excluded. Compared with equally common non-associated chains, HLA-associated TCR beta chains in a later analysis were more clonally expanded and had lower generation probabilities.

The cohort was made up of 666 healthy bone marrow donors. At the time of sampling, all cohort members were nominally healthy, though unrecorded immune exposures were likely present. The donor tested CMV seropositive and was one of the 289 seropositive cohort members. A peripheral blood sample was provided by each donor, and peripheral blood mononuclear cells were used for TCR beta sequencing. The Qiagen DNeasy Blood Extraction Kit was used to extract genomic DNA from the blood cell samples. Libraries came from the immunoSEQ multiplex PCR assay. A mixture of 60 forward primers for TCR Vbeta segments and 13 reverse primers for TCR Jbeta segments was used in the multiplex PCR. A multiplex PCR assay on genomic DNA amplified the CDR3 region of rearranged TCR beta genes. The Illumina HiSeq System was used to sequence the amplified TCR beta libraries as 87-base-pair reads. For the original study's pipeline: A later analysis tallied 70 million to 100 million unique TCR beta chains across the 650 to 750 repertoires, and approximately 11 million of those chains were shared by two or more donors. To remove PCR and sequencing errors, raw reads were error-corrected and collapsed into unique sequences using a nearest-neighbor algorithm that merged closely related sequences. CDR3 sequences were aligned to IMGT reference sequences to assign V, D and J gene segments. For a sequence to be retained, a match of at least six nucleotides was required to both a V gene segment and a J gene segment. Rearrangements were called productive when the CDR3 lacked stop codons and stayed in frame with V and J; all others were non-productive. CDR3 was defined by IMGT convention, running from the second conserved V-encoded cysteine to the conserved J-encoded phenylalanine. In an earlier analysis of more than 550 of the donors, sequences lacking an unambiguous match to a single V gene segment were excluded. An earlier analysis of approximately 590 of the donors classified V segments as functional when productive rearrangements were above 56.7% and as segregating when the standard deviation between donors was above 5%. A statistical classification framework was built for diagnosing cytomegalovirus status from the catalog of TCR beta chain sequences. In a later analysis, V and J genes were assigned by comparing TCR nucleotide sequences against IMGT/GENE-DB human TR gene sequences. A later analysis assigned CDR3 sequences and most-parsimonious VDJ recombination scenarios with the TCRdist pipeline. A later analysis defined each TCR beta chain by its CDR3 amino acid sequence plus V-gene family, and excluded reads lacking a unique V-gene family. A later analysis removed 500 to 650 highly shared, low-generation-probability nucleotide sequences to deal with suspected cross-contamination and a sequencing artifact. For each public chain, a later analysis derived a clonal expansion index from normalized ranks of inferred template counts within each repertoire. In a later analysis, generation probabilities were computed using a VDJ recombination model fitted to out-of-frame rearrangements, and the results were checked against IGoR. In a later analysis, hypergeometric tests were used to score TCR-TCR, TCR-HLA and TCR-CMV co-occurrence, with a repertoire-size bias correction applied to TCR pairs. To estimate false discovery rates, a later analysis permuted the HLA or CMV assignments 20 times. In a later analysis, co-occurring TCRs were grouped using DBSCAN, and TCRdist sequence similarity was added for clustering within HLA-allele-positive subsets. For co-occurrence clustering, repertoires with fewer than 30,000 or more than 120,000 public chains were excluded, along with about five repertoires with anomalous nucleotide sharing. Drawn from immuneACCESS, this table holds only the in-frame rearrangements with V and J called that TCRdb kept. Clones are partly lost; checked studies trace under half to an unresolved V gene and leave the rest unexplained. For V, J and clone size, that table is used; D and trimming come from the DNA. Within this sample are 130,000 to 150,000 clones, with less than 65% of them counted one time only. The top ten clones comprise 2.5% to 3.5% of the sample.

Taken from the germline V gene, the CDR1 and CDR2 loops are MDHEN and SYDVKM. The CDR3, cysteine through phenylalanine, is 16 amino acids long. This entry keeps only the CDR3 DNA: 48 bases, framed from base 1. V is shortened by 6 bases, J by 5 bases, and the region joining them spans 20 bases. Details on this clone: Its cognate antigen has yet to be identified. Base qualities are not provided; no much larger clone lies one nucleotide away.

Sequences were obtained from PBMCs. This receptor was obtained from a woman aged 25-40 years in good health and CMV-seropositive. In this chain, TRBV28 is recombined with TRBJ1-3, and perhaps TRBD1 as D gene, on 5 matching bases. In nucleotides, the sequence is TGTGCCAGCAGCCCTAGAAAGGGGCAGGGCAGAAACACCATATATTTT. It specifies CASSPRKGQGRNTIYF.